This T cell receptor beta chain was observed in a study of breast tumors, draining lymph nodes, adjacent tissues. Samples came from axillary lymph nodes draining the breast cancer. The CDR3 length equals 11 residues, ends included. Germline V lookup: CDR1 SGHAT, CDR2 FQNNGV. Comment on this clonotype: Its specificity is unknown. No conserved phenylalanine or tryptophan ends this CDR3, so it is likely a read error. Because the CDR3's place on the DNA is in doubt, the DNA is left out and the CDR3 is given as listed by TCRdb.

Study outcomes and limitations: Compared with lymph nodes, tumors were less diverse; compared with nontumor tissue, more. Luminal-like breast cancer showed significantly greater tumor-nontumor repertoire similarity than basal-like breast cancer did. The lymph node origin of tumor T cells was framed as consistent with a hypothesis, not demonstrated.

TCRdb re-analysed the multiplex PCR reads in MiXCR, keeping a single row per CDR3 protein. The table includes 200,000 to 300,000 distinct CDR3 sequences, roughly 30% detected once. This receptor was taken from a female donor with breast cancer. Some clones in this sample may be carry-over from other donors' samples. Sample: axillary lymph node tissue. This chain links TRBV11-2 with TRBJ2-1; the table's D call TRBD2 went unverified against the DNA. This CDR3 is CASSGSGSSFL.